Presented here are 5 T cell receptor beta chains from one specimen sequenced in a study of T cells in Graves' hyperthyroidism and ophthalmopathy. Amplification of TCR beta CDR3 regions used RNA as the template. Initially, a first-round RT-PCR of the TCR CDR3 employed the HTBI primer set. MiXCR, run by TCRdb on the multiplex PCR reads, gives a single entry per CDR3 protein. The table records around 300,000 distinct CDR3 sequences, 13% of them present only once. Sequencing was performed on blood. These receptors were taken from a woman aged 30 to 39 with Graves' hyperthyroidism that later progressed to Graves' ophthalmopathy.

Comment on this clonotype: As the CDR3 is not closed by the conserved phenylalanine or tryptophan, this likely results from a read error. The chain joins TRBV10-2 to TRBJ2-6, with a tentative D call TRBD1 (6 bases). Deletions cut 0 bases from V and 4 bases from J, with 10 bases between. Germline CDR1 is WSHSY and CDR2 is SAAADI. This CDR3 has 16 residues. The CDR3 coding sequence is TGCGCCAGCAGTGAGTCGGGGGCGAGAGGGGCCAACGTCCTGACTTCC. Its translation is CASSESGARGANVLTS.

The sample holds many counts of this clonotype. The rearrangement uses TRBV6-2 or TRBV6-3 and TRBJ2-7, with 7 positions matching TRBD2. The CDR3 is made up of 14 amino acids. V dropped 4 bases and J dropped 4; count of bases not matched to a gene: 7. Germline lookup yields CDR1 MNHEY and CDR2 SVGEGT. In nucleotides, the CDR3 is TGTGCCAGCAGTTCTGCGGGAGAATTTTACGAGCAGTACTTC. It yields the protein CASSSAGEFYEQYF.

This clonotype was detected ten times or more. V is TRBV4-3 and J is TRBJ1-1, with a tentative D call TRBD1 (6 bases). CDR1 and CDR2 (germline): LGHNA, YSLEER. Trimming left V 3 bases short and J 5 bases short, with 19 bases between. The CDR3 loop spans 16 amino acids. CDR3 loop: CASSHPADGGGTEAFF. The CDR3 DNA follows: TGCGCCAGCAGCCACCCCGCGGACGGAGGGGGGACTGAAGCTTTCTTT.

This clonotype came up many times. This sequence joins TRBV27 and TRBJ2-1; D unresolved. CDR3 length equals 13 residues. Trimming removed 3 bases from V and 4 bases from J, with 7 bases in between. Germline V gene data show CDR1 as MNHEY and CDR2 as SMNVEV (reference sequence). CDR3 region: CASSFGVYNEQFF. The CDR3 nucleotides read TGTGCCAGCAGTTTCGGCGTATACAATGAGCAGTTCTTC.

The chain's CDR3 is CVIGGEAFF. The CDR3 DNA follows: TGTGTCATCGGGGGTGAAGCTTTCTTT. This chain connects TRBV7-9 to TRBJ1-1; possibly TRBD1 for D (5 bases). CDR3 length: 9 residues. The germline gives CDR1 SEHNR, CDR2 FQNEAQ (reference sequence).